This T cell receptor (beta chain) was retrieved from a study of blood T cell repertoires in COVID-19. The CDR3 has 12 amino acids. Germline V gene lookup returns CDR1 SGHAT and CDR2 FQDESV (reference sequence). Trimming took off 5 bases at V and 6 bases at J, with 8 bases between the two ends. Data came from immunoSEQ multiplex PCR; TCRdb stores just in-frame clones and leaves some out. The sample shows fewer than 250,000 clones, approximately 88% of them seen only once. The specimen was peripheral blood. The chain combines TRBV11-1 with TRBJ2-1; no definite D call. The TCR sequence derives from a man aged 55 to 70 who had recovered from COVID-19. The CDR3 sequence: CASSAASNEQFF. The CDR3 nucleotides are TGTGCCAGCAGCGCGGCGAGCAATGAGCAGTTCTTC.